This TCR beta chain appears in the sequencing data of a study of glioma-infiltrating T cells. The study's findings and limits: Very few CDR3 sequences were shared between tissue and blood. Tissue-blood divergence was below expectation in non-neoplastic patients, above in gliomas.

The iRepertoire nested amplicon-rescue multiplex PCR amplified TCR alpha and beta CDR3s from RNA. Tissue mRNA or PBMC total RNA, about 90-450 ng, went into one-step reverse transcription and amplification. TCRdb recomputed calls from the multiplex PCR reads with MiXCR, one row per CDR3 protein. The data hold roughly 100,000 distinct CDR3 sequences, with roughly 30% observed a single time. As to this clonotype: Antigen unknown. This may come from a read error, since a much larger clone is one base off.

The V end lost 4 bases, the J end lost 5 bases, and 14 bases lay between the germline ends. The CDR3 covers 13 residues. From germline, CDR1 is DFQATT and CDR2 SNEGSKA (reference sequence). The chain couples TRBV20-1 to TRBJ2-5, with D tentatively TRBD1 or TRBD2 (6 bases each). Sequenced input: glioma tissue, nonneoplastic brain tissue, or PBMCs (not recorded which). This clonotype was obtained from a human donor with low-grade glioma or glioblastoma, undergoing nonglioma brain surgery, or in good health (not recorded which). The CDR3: CSAIPGAGETQYF. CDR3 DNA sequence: TGCAGTGCTATCCCGGGGGCCGGCGAGACCCAGTACTTC.